The clone carrying this T cell receptor (beta chain) occurred a few times. The sample comes from a study of liver allograft versus peripheral blood T cells. The overall study: The authors compared T cell receptor repertoires in transplanted livers with those in the peripheral blood of recipients.

Germline V CDR1 and CDR2: SNHLY, FYNNEI. The CDR3 is 13 amino acids. V lost 7 bases to trimming and J lost 0 bases, with 7 bases between them. TCRdb reprocessed the reads with MiXCR, giving one entry per CDR3 protein. The data show roughly 2,500 distinct CDR3 sequences, around 17% seen once. This chain joins TRBV2 and TRBJ1-5; D is unclear. The receptor's source is a human patient who had a liver transplant. Part of the T cell pool may stem from the graft donor. The CDR3 nucleotides read TGTGCCAGCAAACAGTATAGCAATCAGCCCCAGCATTTT. This sequence encodes CASKQYSNQPQHF.